The 19 T cell receptor beta chains below all came from one sample that was sequenced in a study of neurological immune-mediated disorders. TCRdb independently ran MiXCR on the 5' RACE reads; one entry per CDR3 protein. The sample has some 41,000 distinct CDR3 sequences; about 2.5% are singletons. Sequenced input: PBMCs. The receptors stem from a young man with multiple sclerosis.

This clonotype was seen repeatedly, ten times or more. The chain employs TRBV6-2 or TRBV6-3 and TRBJ1-5; maybe TRBD1 (5 bases). V lost 0 bases and J 4 bases, leaving 7 bases between the germline ends. This CDR3 spans 14 amino acids. CDR1 and CDR2 from the germline V gene are MNHEY and SVGEGT. The CDR3 DNA follows: TGTGCCAGCAGTTACTCGGCAGGGAATCAGCCCCAGCATTTT. Translation gives CASSYSAGNQPQHF.

This clonotype was recorded many times. V is TRBV10-2 and J is TRBJ1-5; D is uncertain. The CDR3 has 18 amino acids. Germline CDR1 and CDR2: WSHSY and SAAADI. With 5 bases removed from V and 0 bases from J, the gap between germline ends came to 20 bases. The CDR3 is CASSTLFFVGDSNQPQHF. CDR3 bases: TGCGCCAGCAGTACCTTATTTTTTGTTGGGGATAGCAATCAGCCCCAGCATTTT.

This clonotype has at least ten counts. The J gene is TRBJ2-7, the V gene TRBV7-6; 10 positions match TRBD2. The CDR3 contains 15 residues. Germline V lookup: CDR1 SGHVS, CDR2 FNYEAQ. The J segment lost 2 bases and the V segment lost 5 bases, leaving 6 bases of the junction unmatched. CDR3 DNA sequence: TGTGCCAGCAGCCGTAGGACTAGCGGCACCTACGAGCAGTACTTC. Amino acids: CASSRRTSGTYEQYF.

The V and J genes are TRBV5-1 and TRBJ2-7; no definite D call. Trimming pared 1 base from V and 7 bases from J, leaving 6 bases between. The CDR3 is 11 amino acids. Looked up from germline, CDR1 is SGHRS and CDR2 is YFSETQ. This CDR3 reads CASSLKWEQYF. The DNA of the CDR3 is TGCGCCAGCAGCTTGAAATGGGAGCAGTACTTC.

This clonotype was detected ten times or more. The rearrangement links TRBV20-1 to TRBJ2-3; 10 bases fit TRBD2. J gave up 2 bases and V 3 bases, and 14 bases lay outside the gene matches. The V gene's germline CDR1 is DFQATT and CDR2 SNEGSKA (reference sequence). CDR3 length equals 18 residues. The CDR3 here is CSASGLAESGGNTDTQYF. The CDR3 DNA is TGCAGTGCTAGTGGACTAGCGGAATCGGGCGGCAACACAGATACGCAGTATTTT.

This clonotype was counted at least ten times. This rearrangement joins TRBV6-6 to TRBJ2-5; 10 positions match TRBD2. This CDR3 is built from 17 residues. Germline values: CDR1 MNHNY, CDR2 SVGAGI (reference sequence). Trimming cost V 2 bases and J 5 bases; bases outside gene matches: 11. For the CDR3, the DNA is TGTGCCAGCAGTTACCCGACAGGGACTAGCGATCGGGAGACCCAGTACTTC. It specifies CASSYPTGTSDRETQYF.

There are many counts of this clonotype. This chain joins TRBV18 and TRBJ2-7; D is unresolved. There are 14 residues in the CDR3. The germline gives CDR1 KGHSH, CDR2 LQKENI. V lost 11 bases and J lost 0, with 17 bases in between. CDR3 nucleotide sequence: TGTGCCCTTCATCCGGCTCTCCTCTCCTACGAGCAGTACTTC. Its protein is CALHPALLSYEQYF.

At least ten counts were recorded for this clonotype. This CDR3 reads CSASVRGSLSTEAFF. The CDR3 bases are TGCAGTGCTAGTGTCAGGGGAAGTCTGAGCACTGAAGCTTTCTTT. This chain joins TRBV20-1 and TRBJ1-1; D is possibly TRBD1 (6 bases). CDR1 DFQATT and CDR2 SNEGSKA come from the germline V gene (reference sequence). The CDR3 is 15 amino acids. With 3 bases removed from V and 4 bases from J, the gap between germline ends came to 18 bases.

This clonotype has ten or more counts. The chain is built from TRBV5-8 and TRBJ2-7; no firm D call. The CDR3 is 15 residues long. Germline CDR1 and CDR2: SGHTS and YDEGEE. V was shortened by 1 base and J by 2 bases, with 13 bases between the two germline ends. CDR3 residues: CASSLHGRRTYEQYF. The CDR3 region has the DNA TGTGCCAGCAGCTTGCATGGACGGAGAACCTACGAGCAGTACTTC.

As concerns this clonotype: This could be a read error, since a much larger clone is one nucleotide away. This sequence joins TRBV6-2 or TRBV6-3 and TRBJ2-5; D gene uncertain. The CDR3 length is 12 residues. Germline values: CDR1 MNHEY, CDR2 SVGEGT. The CDR3 protein is CASSYSKENQYF. The CDR3 bases are TGTGCCAGCAGTTACTCGAAGGAGAACCAGTACTTC.

This clonotype occurred many times. The chain employs TRBV20-1 and TRBJ1-2, with D unclear. V lost 4 bases to trimming and J lost 4 bases, with 13 bases between them. Germline V lookup: CDR1 DFQATT, CDR2 SNEGSKA (reference sequence). CDR3 length: 13 residues. The CDR3 bases are TGCAGTGCTATCCTCCGGGGAGGCTATGGCTACACCTTC. This encodes CSAILRGGYGYTF.

This clonotype was seen many times. The chain combines TRBV3-1 with TRBJ2-7; D is possibly TRBD1 or TRBD2 (5 bases each). Between the trimmed V and J ends, which lost 8 bases and 3 bases, there was a span of 14 bases. Germline CDR1 reads LGHDT; CDR2 reads YNNKEL (reference sequence). CDR3 size: 13 residues. CDR3 coding DNA: TGTGCCAGCGCCCGACTGGGGGACTACGAGCAGTACTTC. Its protein is CASARLGDYEQYF.

Many counts were recorded for this clonotype. V is TRBV7-2 and J is TRBJ2-1; 14 bases agree with TRBD2. The length of the CDR3 is 20 residues. Looked up from germline, CDR1 is SGHTA and CDR2 is FQGNSA. V lost 5 bases, J lost 6 bases, and 18 bases stayed unmatched. CDR3 DNA: TGTGCCAGCAGCGTAATCACTAACGCCCGACTAGCGGGAGGGATCAATGAGCAGTTCTTC. It yields the protein CASSVITNARLAGGINEQFF. The full variable domain, in which reference TRBV7-2 and TRBJ2-1 provide the parts outside the CDR3, is GAGVSQSPSNKVTEKGKDVELRCDPISGHTALYWYRQSLGQGLEFLIYFQGNSAPDKSGLPSDRFSAERTGGSVSTLTIQRTQQEDSAVYLCASSVITNARLAGGINEQFFGPGTRLTVL.

This clonotype was counted ten times or more. The rearrangement links TRBV6-2 or TRBV6-3 to TRBJ2-1; 8 nucleotides match TRBD2. This CDR3 region has 14 residues. The trim removed 7 bases at V and 10 bases at J, leaving 12 bases unmatched. Germline assignment: CDR1 MNHEY and CDR2 SVGEGT. CDR3 DNA sequence: TGTGCCAGCACCCTTAGCGGGGAAACGGGGGAGCAGTTCTTC. Protein: CASTLSGETGEQFF.

In its sample, this clonotype was seen many times. The CDR3 protein is CASIKGGPQALNTEAFF. The CDR3 DNA is TGTGCCAGCATCAAAGGCGGGCCCCAAGCCCTGAACACTGAAGCTTTCTTT. This chain uses TRBV7-9 with TRBJ1-1; D is unclear. This CDR3 spans 17 amino acids. Germline V CDR1 and CDR2: SEHNR, FQNEAQ (reference sequence). V lost 7 bases to trimming and J lost 0 bases, with 21 bases between them.

This clonotype was observed at least ten times. CDR3 sequence: CATLAGGLYEQYF. The CDR3 DNA sequence: TGTGCCACCCTAGCGGGGGGGCTCTACGAGCAGTACTTC. This chain connects TRBV24-1 to TRBJ2-7, with 12 nucleotides matching TRBD2. The trim removed 9 bases at V and 3 bases at J, leaving 2 bases unmatched. There are 13 residues in the CDR3. The germline V gene encodes CDR1 KGHDR and CDR2 SFDVKD.

This clonotype was counted between two and nine times. CDR3: CASSDSETGGYNEQFF. CDR3 in DNA: TGTGCCAGCAGTGACTCGGAGACAGGGGGCTACAATGAGCAGTTCTTC. The chain employs TRBV6-4 and TRBJ2-1, with 9 bases that match TRBD1. The trim removed 0 bases at V and 3 bases at J, leaving 3 bases unmatched. Germline V gene data show CDR1 as MRHNA and CDR2 as SNTAGT. The CDR3 consists of 16 residues.

Many counts were recorded for this clonotype. The chain couples TRBV29-1 to TRBJ2-1; D remains ambiguous. Trimming took 5 bases from V and 8 from J, leaving 10 bases between them. CDR3 size: 11 residues. CDR1 is SQVTM, CDR2 ANQGSEA, per germline. This chain's CDR3 is CSVPGGDEQFF. In nucleotides, the CDR3 is TGCAGCGTTCCGGGTGGGGATGAGCAGTTCTTC.

This clonotype was found many times. This CDR3 reads CASSIQGAGGYTF. CDR3 in DNA: TGCGCCAGCAGCATACAGGGGGCTGGTGGCTACACCTTC. This chain connects TRBV5-1 to TRBJ1-2; 9 nucleotides line up with TRBD1. The V gene's germline CDR1 is SGHRS and CDR2 YFSETQ. With V trimmed by 4 bases and J by 7 bases, 5 bases remained unmatched. This CDR3 has 13 residues.